These 19 T cell receptor beta chains share one sample of origin, sequenced in a study of T cell repertoires in cytomegalovirus infection. These receptors have no identified antigens. TCRdb ran MiXCR on the reads and lists one entry per CDR3 protein. The table includes 310,000 or so distinct CDR3 sequences, 25% detected once. Sequencing was performed on cultured PBMCs, taken from culture after CMV antigen stimulation. The receptors were gathered from a human donor in good health (CMV status not recorded). Some clones in this sample may be carry-over from other donors' samples.

This clonotype was recorded a few times. The chain carries TRBV29-1 and TRBJ2-1; possibly TRBD1 or TRBD2 for D (5 bases each). The length of the CDR3 is 17 residues. V was cut by 2 bases and J by 0 bases, with 17 bases left in between. CDR1 SQVTM and CDR2 ANQGSEA come from the germline V gene. The CDR3 loop is CSVEWGIALSSYNEQFF. The CDR3 bases are TGCAGCGTTGAATGGGGGATAGCGTTGAGCTCCTACAATGAGCAGTTCTTC.

The rearrangement uses TRBV29-1 and TRBJ2-1; D may be TRBD1 (7 bases). The ends were cut back, 4 bases at V and 8 bases at J, with 21 bases in the middle. Germline-derived CDR1 and CDR2 are SQVTM and ANQGSEA. This CDR3 is built from 15 residues. CDR3 DNA: TGCAGCGTTGGTCGGGGGAGACAGGGTCGGGATGAGCAGTTCTTC. Translation gives CSVGRGRQGRDEQFF.

This clonotype has only a few counts. The chain combines TRBV6-2 or TRBV6-3 with TRBJ1-1; no clear D gene. The CDR3 sequence is 12 residues long. Germline V gene data show CDR1 as MNHEY and CDR2 as SVGEGT. Trimming removed 6 bases at V and 6 bases at J, with 11 bases between. The CDR3 DNA reads TGTGCCAGCAGCGCCCGGCAGCCTGAAGCTTTCTTT. Translating gives CASSARQPEAFF.

At least ten counts were recorded for this clonotype. V and J are TRBV12-5 and TRBJ2-5; TRBD2 aligns across 11 bases. Germline V CDR1 and CDR2: LGHNT, FRNRAP. This CDR3 contains 16 residues. V was pared by 0 bases and J by 5 bases, with 5 bases of the junction left unmatched. The CDR3 here is CASGLVLAGAVETQYF. CDR3 bases: TGTGCTAGTGGTTTGGTACTAGCGGGAGCGGTGGAGACCCAGTACTTC.

This clonotype occurred once. The chain has TRBV18 and TRBJ2-5, with 7 nucleotides matching TRBD1. Trimming at V came to 5 bases and at J to 5 bases, leaving 8 bases not matched to a gene. The germline CDR1 and CDR2 sequences are KGHSH and LQKENI. This CDR3 has 14 residues. DNA for the CDR3: TGTGCCAGCTCAATAGCAGGGGGTCAGGAGACCCAGTACTTC. Its translation: CASSIAGGQETQYF.

The chain couples TRBV7-2 to TRBJ2-5; perhaps TRBD2 as D (6 bases). The germline CDR1 and CDR2 sequences are SGHTA and FQGNSA. V shed 5 bases and J shed 3 bases, with 19 bases lying between them. The CDR3 consists of 16 residues. CDR3 coding DNA: TGTGCCAGCAGCCTCGGCGGGGTAGCCTTAAAAGAGACCCAGTACTTC. Protein product: CASSLGGVALKETQYF.

This rearrangement joins TRBV27 to TRBJ1-5, with D hard to call. This CDR3 has 12 residues. Germline CDR1 and CDR2: MNHEY and SMNVEV (reference sequence). Trimming removed 5 bases from V and 1 base from J, with 3 bases in between. CDR3 sequence reads: CASSESNQPQHF. CDR3 DNA: TGTGCCAGCAGTGAGAGCAATCAGCCCCAGCATTTT.

In this sample, this clonotype turned up many times. V is TRBV7-6 and J is TRBJ2-7; 14 nucleotides align to TRBD2. Trimming took 6 bases from V and 0 from J; bases not matched to a gene: 7. Looked up from germline, CDR1 is SGHVS and CDR2 is FNYEAQ. The CDR3 has 17 amino acids. CDR3 DNA sequence: TGTGCCAGCAGTCTAGGACTAGCGGGAGGTCCCTCCTACGAGCAGTACGTC. It translates to CASSLGLAGGPSYEQYV.

The CDR3 reads CATSRDWTDYGYTF. CDR3 in DNA: TGTGCCACCAGCAGAGATTGGACAGACTATGGCTACACCTTC. J is TRBJ1-2 and V is TRBV15; possibly TRBD1 for D (6 bases). V lost 0 bases, J lost 3 bases, and 8 bases lay in between. Germline V gene sequence: CDR1 LNHNV, CDR2 YYDKDF (reference sequence). The CDR3 sequence is 14 residues long.

This clonotype has more than one count but fewer than ten. The chain combines TRBV12-3 or TRBV12-4 with TRBJ2-3, with 7 bases lining up with TRBD2. The V gene end was trimmed by 7 bases and the J gene end by 1 base; junction bases not matched to a gene: 5. This CDR3 has 14 residues. CDR3 nucleotides: TGTGCCAGCAAGGCTAGCGGCCGCACAGATACGCAGTATTTT. Translated, it gives CASKASGRTDTQYF.

At least ten counts were recorded for this clonotype. The J gene is TRBJ2-3, the V gene TRBV7-2; 12 positions agree with TRBD2. This CDR3 region has 17 residues. Germline trimming cut 5 bases from V and 5 bases from J; bases unmatched to any gene: 11. CDR1 is SGHTA and CDR2 is FQGNSA in the germline V gene. Here the CDR3 DNA reads TGTGCCAGCAGCCTTGGACTAGCGGGATGGGGGGGAGATACGCAGTATTTT. Its translation is CASSLGLAGWGGDTQYF.

The genes are TRBV29-1 and TRBJ2-5; a weak D match, TRBD1 (5 bases). Per the germline V gene, CDR1 is SQVTM and CDR2 is ANQGSEA. Trimming stripped 7 bases from V and 1 base from J, with 10 bases between. This CDR3 region has 12 residues. CDR3 region: CSGRQPQETQYF. The CDR3 bases are TGCAGCGGCCGACAGCCCCAAGAGACCCAGTACTTC.

In this sample, this clonotype turned up a few times. The chain employs TRBV6-2 or TRBV6-3 and TRBJ2-7, with D tentatively TRBD1 or TRBD2 (7 bases each). Trimming took off 4 bases at V and 0 bases at J, with 22 bases between the two ends. Germline-derived CDR1 and CDR2 are MNHEY and SVGEGT. This CDR3 has 18 residues. CDR3 protein: CASSFTRPGGEHSYEQYF. CDR3 in DNA: TGTGCCAGCAGTTTCACCAGGCCAGGGGGGGAACACTCCTACGAGCAGTACTTC.

This clonotype turned up a few times. This sequence joins TRBV20-1 and TRBJ2-1, with 7 bases matching TRBD2. This CDR3 comprises 14 residues. V shed 6 bases, J shed 3 bases, and the junction held 8 bases outside the gene matches. Germline V gene lookup returns CDR1 DFQATT and CDR2 SNEGSKA (reference sequence). The DNA for the CDR3 is TGCAGTGCCGCGGGGCCTAGCGGCTACAATGAGCAGTTCTTC. Its protein is CSAAGPSGYNEQFF.

This clonotype has at least ten counts. The chain recombines TRBV11-3 with TRBJ2-1; D ambiguous. V gave up 5 bases and J gave up 6 bases, with 11 bases separating them. CDR1 is SGHNT and CDR2 is YENEEA in the germline V gene. This CDR3 is built from 13 residues. The CDR3 region is CASSPDSSNEQFF. CDR3 nucleotide sequence: TGTGCCAGCAGCCCCGACTCTTCCAATGAGCAGTTCTTC. The full variable domain, rest sourced from reference TRBV11-3 and TRBJ2-1, is EAGVVQSPRYKIIEKKQPVAFWCNPISGHNTLYWYLQNLGQGPELLIRYENEEAVDDSQLPKDRFSAERLKGVDSTLKIQPAELGDSAVYLCASSPDSSNEQFFGPGTRLTVL.

The chain is built from TRBV5-5 and TRBJ2-3; 13 bases match TRBD2. Trimming removed 4 bases from V and 4 bases from J; junction bases left unmatched: 6. The CDR3 is made up of 16 amino acids. Germline V lookup: CDR1 SGHKS, CDR2 YYEKEE (reference sequence). CDR3 sequence reads: CASSGGLAGISDTQYF. The CDR3 coding sequence is TGTGCCAGCAGCGGGGGACTAGCGGGAATCTCAGATACGCAGTATTTT.

This clonotype was picked up many times. V is TRBV7-2 and J is TRBJ1-1; a weak D match, TRBD1 (6 bases). The CDR3 totals 14 residues. CDR1 and CDR2 (germline): SGHTA, FQGNSA. V was cut by 5 bases and J by 11 bases, with 21 bases left in between. The CDR3, as DNA: TGTGCCAGCAGCATACCCAGGGGCCGCCTGAATGCTTTCTTT. Residues: CASSIPRGRLNAFF.

This clonotype was observed many times. The chain is built from TRBV6-5 and TRBJ1-1, with no clear D. The CDR3 has 15 amino acids. The germline gives CDR1 MNHEY, CDR2 SVGAGI. V was cut by 0 bases and J by 0 bases, with 8 bases left in between. In DNA form, the CDR3 reads TGTGCCAGCAGTTACTCAAGAAACATGAACACTGAAGCTTTCTTT. Translating gives CASSYSRNMNTEAFF.

This chain connects TRBV20-1 to TRBJ2-2, with 7 bases aligning to TRBD2. V lost 3 bases, J lost 5 bases, and 12 bases stayed unmatched. This CDR3 has 16 residues. The germline V gene encodes CDR1 DFQATT and CDR2 SNEGSKA (reference sequence). Here the CDR3 reads CSASLAGGSGTGELFF. The CDR3 region has the DNA TGCAGTGCTAGCCTCGCCGGCGGGAGTGGAACCGGGGAGCTGTTTTTT.